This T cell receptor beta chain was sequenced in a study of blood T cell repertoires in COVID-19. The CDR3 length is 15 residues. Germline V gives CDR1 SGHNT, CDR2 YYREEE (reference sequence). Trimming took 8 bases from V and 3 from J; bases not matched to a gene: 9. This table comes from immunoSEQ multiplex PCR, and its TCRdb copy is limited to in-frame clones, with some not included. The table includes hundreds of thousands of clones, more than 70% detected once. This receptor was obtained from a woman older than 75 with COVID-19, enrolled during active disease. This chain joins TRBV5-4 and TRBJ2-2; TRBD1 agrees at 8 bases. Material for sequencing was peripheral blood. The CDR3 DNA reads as TGTGCCAGTAGGCCGACAGGGGTTGACACCGGGGAGCTGTTTTTT. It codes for CASRPTGVDTGELFF.